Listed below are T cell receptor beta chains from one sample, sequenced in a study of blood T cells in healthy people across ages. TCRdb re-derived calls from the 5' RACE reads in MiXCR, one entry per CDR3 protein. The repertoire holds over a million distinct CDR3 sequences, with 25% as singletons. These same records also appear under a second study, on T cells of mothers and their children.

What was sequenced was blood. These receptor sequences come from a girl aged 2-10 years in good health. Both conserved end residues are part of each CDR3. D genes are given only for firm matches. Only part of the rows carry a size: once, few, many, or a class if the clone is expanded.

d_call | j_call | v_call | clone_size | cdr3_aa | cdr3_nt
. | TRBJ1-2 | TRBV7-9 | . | CASSTSIAGNLYGYTF | TGTGCCAGCAGCACCTCTATCGCGGGCAACCTTTATGGCTACACCTTC
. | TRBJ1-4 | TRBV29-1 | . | CSAALRGSSEKLFF | TGCAGCGCAGCGCTTCGGGGCTCCTCAGAAAAACTGTTTTTT
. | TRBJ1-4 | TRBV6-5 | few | CASSYRGSTEKLFF | TGTGCCAGCAGTTACAGGGGGTCTACCGAAAAACTGTTTTTT
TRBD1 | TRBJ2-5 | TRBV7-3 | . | CASSATGGWGETQYF | TGTGCCAGCAGCGCGACAGGGGGATGGGGGGAGACCCAGTACTTC
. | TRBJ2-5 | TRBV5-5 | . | CASSLGWGVEGTQYF | TGTGCCAGCAGCTTGGGTTGGGGGGTGGAAGGGACCCAGTACTTC
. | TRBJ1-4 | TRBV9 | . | CASSVDPGGEEKLFF | TGTGCCAGCAGCGTAGATCCGGGGGGTGAAGAAAAACTGTTTTTT
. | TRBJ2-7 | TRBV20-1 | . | CSAVQSSYEQYF | TGCAGTGCGGTACAGAGCTCCTACGAGCAGTACTTC
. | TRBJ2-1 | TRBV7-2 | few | CASSLDLLVQVKVREQFF | TGTGCCAGCAGCTTAGATTTACTAGTGCAGGTAAAAGTAAGGGAGCAGTTCTTC
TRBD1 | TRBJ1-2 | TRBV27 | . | CASSLSTGNLYGYTF | TGCGCCAGCAGTTTATCGACAGGGAATCTCTATGGCTACACCTTC
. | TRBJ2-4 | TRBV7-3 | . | CASSLNWGNIQYF | TGTGCCAGCAGCTTAAATTGGGGGAACATTCAGTACTTC
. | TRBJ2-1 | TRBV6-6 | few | CASISRWTASNEQFF | TGTGCCAGCATCTCTCGATGGACTGCTTCCAATGAGCAGTTCTTC
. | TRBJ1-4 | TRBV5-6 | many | CASSFGQGTNEKLFF | TGTGCCAGCAGCTTCGGGCAGGGAACTAATGAAAAACTGTTTTTT
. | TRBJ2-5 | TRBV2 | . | CASRGAGARAETQYF | TGTGCCAGCAGGGGGGCAGGGGCTCGTGCGGAGACCCAGTACTTC
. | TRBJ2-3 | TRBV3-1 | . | CASSQVERGRSTDTQYF | TGTGCCAGCAGCCAAGTTGAGCGAGGACGCAGCACAGATACGCAGTATTTT
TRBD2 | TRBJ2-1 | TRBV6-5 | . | CASIYASGVNNEQFF | TGTGCCAGCATTTACGCTAGCGGGGTTAACAATGAGCAGTTCTTC
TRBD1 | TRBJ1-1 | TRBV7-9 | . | CASSPQGQGATEAFF | TGTGCCAGCAGCCCTCAGGGACAGGGAGCCACTGAAGCTTTCTTT
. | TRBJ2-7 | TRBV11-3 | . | CASTPGRYTYEQYF | TGTGCCAGCACCCCGGGACGCTACACCTACGAGCAGTACTTC
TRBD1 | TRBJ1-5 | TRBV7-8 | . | CASSSPKGAGSSNQPQHF | TGTGCCAGCAGCTCCCCAAAGGGGGCGGGGTCTAGCAATCAGCCCCAGCATTTT
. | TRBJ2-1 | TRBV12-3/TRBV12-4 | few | CASSSPGRPPFF | TGTGCCAGCAGTTCCCCGGGACGACCCCCGTTCTTC
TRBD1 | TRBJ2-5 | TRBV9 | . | CASSVLPGQGQETQYF | TGTGCCAGCAGCGTGCTTCCGGGACAGGGACAAGAGACCCAGTACTTC
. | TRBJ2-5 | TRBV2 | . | CASSLLLGAGVRETQYF | TGTGCCAGCAGTCTTCTTCTTGGGGCCGGCGTACGAGAGACCCAGTACTTC
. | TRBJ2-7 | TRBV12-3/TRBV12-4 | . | CASSYGTPLSEQYF | TGTGCCAGCAGTTACGGGACACCCCTCTCCGAGCAGTACTTC
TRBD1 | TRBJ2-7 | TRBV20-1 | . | CSACEPGQGIPYEQYF | TGCAGTGCCTGTGAACCGGGACAGGGAATTCCCTACGAGCAGTACTTC
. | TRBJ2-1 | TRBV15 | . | CAASSSAGGNEQFF | TGTGCCGCCAGCAGTTCAGCGGGCGGGAATGAGCAGTTCTTC
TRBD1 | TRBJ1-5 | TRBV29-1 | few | CSVSTGGQPQHF | TGCAGCGTTTCGACAGGGGGGCAGCCCCAGCATTTT
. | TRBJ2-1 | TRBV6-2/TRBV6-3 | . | CASNDPDNEQFF | TGTGCCAGCAATGACCCAGACAATGAGCAGTTCTTC
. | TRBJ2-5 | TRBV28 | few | CASSSIRGTGLEETQYF | TGTGCCAGCAGTTCGATCAGGGGCACGGGGTTAGAGGAGACCCAGTACTTC
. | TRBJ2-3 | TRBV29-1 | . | CSVPTRGTDTQYF | TGCAGCGTTCCGACTAGAGGCACAGATACGCAGTATTTT
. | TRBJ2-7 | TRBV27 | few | CASSLSGYGQYF | TGTGCCAGCAGTTTATCCGGCTACGGGCAGTACTTC
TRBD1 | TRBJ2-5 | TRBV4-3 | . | CASSETGNQETQYF | TGCGCCAGCAGCGAGACAGGGAACCAAGAGACCCAGTACTTC
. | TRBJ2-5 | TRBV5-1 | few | CASSLPTSQETQYF | TGCGCCAGCAGCTTACCGACTTCACAAGAGACCCAGTACTTC
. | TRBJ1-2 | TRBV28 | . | CASSFQKSYGYTF | TGTGCCAGCAGTTTTCAAAAATCCTATGGCTACACCTTC
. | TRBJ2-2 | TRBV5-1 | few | CASSLAADPNTGELFF | TGCGCCAGCAGCTTGGCGGCAGACCCGAACACCGGGGAGCTGTTTTTT
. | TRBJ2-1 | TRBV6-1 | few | CASSEGASPVWDEQFF | TGTGCCAGCAGTGAAGGGGCCTCCCCCGTGTGGGATGAGCAGTTCTTC
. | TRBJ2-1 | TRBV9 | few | CASSAVPSTEQFF | TGTGCCAGCAGCGCAGTCCCCTCGACAGAGCAGTTCTTC
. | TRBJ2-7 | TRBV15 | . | CATSRVADTAYEQYF | TGTGCCACCAGCAGAGTAGCGGACACCGCCTACGAGCAGTACTTC
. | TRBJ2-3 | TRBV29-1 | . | CSVDYSDDTQYF | TGCAGCGTTGACTACTCCGATGATACGCAGTATTTT
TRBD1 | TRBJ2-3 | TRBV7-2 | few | CASSLEGTDTDTQYF | TGTGCCAGCAGCTTAGAGGGGACAGACACAGATACGCAGTATTTT
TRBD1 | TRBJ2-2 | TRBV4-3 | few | CASSPDRDEAGELFF | TGCGCCAGCAGCCCGGACAGGGATGAGGCCGGGGAGCTGTTTTTT
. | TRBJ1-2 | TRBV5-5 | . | CASSLDSGVNYGYTF | TGTGCCAGCAGCTTGGACAGCGGAGTTAACTATGGCTACACCTTC
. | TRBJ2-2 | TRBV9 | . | CASSGVREGELFF | TGTGCCAGCAGCGGAGTCCGAGAGGGGGAGCTGTTTTTT
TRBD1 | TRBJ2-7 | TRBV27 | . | CASSFSGQGYEQYF | TGTGCCAGCAGTTTCTCTGGACAGGGCTACGAGCAGTACTTC
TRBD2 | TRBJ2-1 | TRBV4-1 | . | CASSQPTSGRRNEQFF | TGCGCCAGCAGCCAACCCACTAGCGGGAGAAGGAATGAGCAGTTCTTC
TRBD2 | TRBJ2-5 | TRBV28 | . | CASRISGSDETQYF | TGTGCCAGCAGAATTAGCGGGAGTGATGAGACCCAGTACTTC
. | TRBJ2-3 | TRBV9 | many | CASSASTDTQYF | TGCGCCAGCAGCGCATCCACAGATACGCAGTATTTT
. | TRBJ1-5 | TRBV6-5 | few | CASSYDGFEPQHF | TGTGCCAGCAGTTACGACGGCTTTGAACCGCAGCATTTT
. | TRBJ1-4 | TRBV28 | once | CASSLPGGAEKLFF | TGTGCCAGCAGTCTTCCCGGGGGAGCTGAAAAACTGTTTTTT
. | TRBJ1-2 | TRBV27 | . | CASSIDTSNYGYTF | TGTGCCAGCAGCATTGACACAAGTAACTATGGCTACACCTTC
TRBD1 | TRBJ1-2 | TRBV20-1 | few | CSAQPQGNYGYTF | TGCAGTGCGCAGCCACAGGGGAACTATGGCTACACCTTC
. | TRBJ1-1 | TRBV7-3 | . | CASSLGPAMNTEAFF | TGTGCCAGCAGCTTAGGCCCAGCAATGAACACTGAAGCTTTCTTT
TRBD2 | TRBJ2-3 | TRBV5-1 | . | CASSRGGVTDTQYF | TGCGCCAGCAGCCGGGGGGGAGTCACAGATACGCAGTATTTT
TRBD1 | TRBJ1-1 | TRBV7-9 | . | CASSFGQGATFDTEAFF | TGTGCCAGCAGCTTTGGACAGGGGGCGACGTTCGACACTGAAGCTTTCTTT
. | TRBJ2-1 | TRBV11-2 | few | CASSFLLAINEQFF | TGTGCCAGCAGCTTCCTACTAGCAATCAATGAGCAGTTCTTC
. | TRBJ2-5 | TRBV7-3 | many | CASSTGTQETQYF | TGTGCCAGCAGTACAGGAACGCAAGAGACCCAGTACTTC
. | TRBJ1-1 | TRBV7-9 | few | CASARESRTEAFF | TGTGCCAGCGCCAGGGAATCGAGGACTGAAGCTTTCTTT